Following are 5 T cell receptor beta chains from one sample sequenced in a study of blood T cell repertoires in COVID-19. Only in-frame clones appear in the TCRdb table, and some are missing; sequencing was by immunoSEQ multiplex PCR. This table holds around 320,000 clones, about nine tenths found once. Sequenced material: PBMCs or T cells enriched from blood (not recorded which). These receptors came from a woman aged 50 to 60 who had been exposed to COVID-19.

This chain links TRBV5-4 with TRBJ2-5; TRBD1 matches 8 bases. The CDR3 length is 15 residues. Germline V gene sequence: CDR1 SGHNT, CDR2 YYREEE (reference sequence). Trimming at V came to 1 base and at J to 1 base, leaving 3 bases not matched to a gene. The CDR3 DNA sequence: TGTGCCAGCAGCTTGCTTGGACAGGGCCAAGAGACCCAGTACTTC. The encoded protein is CASSLLGQGQETQYF.

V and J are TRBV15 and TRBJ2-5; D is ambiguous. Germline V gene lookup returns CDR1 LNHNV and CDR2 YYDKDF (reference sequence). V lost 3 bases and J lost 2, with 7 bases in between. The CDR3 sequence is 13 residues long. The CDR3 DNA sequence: TGTGCCACCAGCAGTTTCTCTCAAGAGACCCAGTACTTC. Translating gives CATSSFSQETQYF. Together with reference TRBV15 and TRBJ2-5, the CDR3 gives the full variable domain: DAMVIQNPRYQVTQFGKPVTLSCSQTLNHNVMYWYQQKSSQAPKLLFHYYDKDFNNEADTPDNFQSRRPNTSFCFLDIRSPGLGDTAMYLCATSSFSQETQYFGPGTRLLVL.

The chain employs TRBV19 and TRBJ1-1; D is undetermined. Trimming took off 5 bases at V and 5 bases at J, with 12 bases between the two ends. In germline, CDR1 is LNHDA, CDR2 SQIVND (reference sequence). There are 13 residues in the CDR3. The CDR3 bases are TGTGCCAGTAGTTGGCAGGTCAATACTGAAGCTTTCTTT. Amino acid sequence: CASSWQVNTEAFF.

The DNA of the CDR3 is TGTGCCAGCAGTTCTAGATGGGGGGTCATGAACACCGGGGAGCTGTTTTTT. This translates into CASSSRWGVMNTGELFF. This chain joins TRBV28 and TRBJ2-2; possibly TRBD2 for D (6 bases). The V end was cut by 4 bases, the J end by 1 base, with 16 bases between. CDR3 length: 17 residues. The germline CDR1 and CDR2 sequences are MDHEN and SYDVKM.

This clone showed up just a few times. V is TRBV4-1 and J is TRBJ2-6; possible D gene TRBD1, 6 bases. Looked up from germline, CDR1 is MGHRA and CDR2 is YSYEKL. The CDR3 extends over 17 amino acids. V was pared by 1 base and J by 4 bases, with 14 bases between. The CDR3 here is CASSQAHRVMGANVLTF. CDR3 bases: TGCGCCAGCAGCCAAGCTCACAGGGTAATGGGGGCCAACGTCCTGACTTTC.